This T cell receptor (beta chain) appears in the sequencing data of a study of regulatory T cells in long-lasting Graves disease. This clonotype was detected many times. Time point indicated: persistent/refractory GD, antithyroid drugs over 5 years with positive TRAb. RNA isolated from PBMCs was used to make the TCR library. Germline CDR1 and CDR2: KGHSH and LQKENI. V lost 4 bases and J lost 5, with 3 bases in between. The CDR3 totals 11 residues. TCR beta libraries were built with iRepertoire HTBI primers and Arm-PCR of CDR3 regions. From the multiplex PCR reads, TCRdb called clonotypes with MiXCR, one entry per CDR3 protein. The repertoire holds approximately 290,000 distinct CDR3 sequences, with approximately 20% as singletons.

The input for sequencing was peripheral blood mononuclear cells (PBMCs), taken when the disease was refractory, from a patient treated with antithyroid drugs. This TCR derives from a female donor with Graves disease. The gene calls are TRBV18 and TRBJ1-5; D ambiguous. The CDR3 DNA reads TGTGCCAGCTCACGGGATCAGCCCCAGCATTTT. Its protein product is CASSRDQPQHF.